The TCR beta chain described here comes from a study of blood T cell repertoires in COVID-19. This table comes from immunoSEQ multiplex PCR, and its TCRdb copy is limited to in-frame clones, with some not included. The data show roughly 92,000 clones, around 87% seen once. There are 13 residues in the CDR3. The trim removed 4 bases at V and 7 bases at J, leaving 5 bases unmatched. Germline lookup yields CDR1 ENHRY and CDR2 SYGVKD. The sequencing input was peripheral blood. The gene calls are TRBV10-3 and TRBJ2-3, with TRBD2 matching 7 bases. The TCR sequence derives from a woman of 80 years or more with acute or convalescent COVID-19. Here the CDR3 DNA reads TGTGCCATCAGTGGGGGAGGGTTGAATACGCAGTATTTT. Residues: CAISGGGLNTQYF.